Here is one T cell receptor (beta chain) with its context. Antigen specificity is unknown. After removal of 0 bases from V and 4 bases from J, the junction contained 5 bases not matched to a gene. CDR1 is SGHTS, CDR2 YDEGEE, per germline. This CDR3 comprises 17 residues. A multiplex PCR was run with 60 Vbeta primers and 13 Jbeta primers. Produced via immunoSEQ multiplex PCR; TCRdb's table is partial and in-frame only. The sample holds 130,000 or so clones, approximately 71% seen once. This sample is drawn from a study of cytomegalovirus exposure and HLA in healthy donors. Findings of the study overall: A later analysis linked a missense variant in DCLRE1C to the trimming of TCR beta V and J genes.

Material: PBMCs. The V call is TRBV5-8, the J call TRBJ2-6; 9 nucleotides line up with TRBD1. The clonotype originates from a middle-aged man in good health and CMV-seronegative. CDR3 loop: CASSLDRGQAGANVLTF. CDR3 nucleotide sequence: TGTGCCAGCAGCTTGGACAGGGGGCAGGCAGGGGCCAACGTCCTGACTTTC.